This TCR beta chain is drawn from a study of yellow fever vaccine responses in identical twins. In regard to this clonotype: Its matching antigen is unknown.

Regarding the study as a whole: Twins' vaccine T cell response reportedly seemed partly convergent, partly personalized.

TCRdb used MiXCR to reprocess the RT-PCR reads, holding one entry per CDR3 protein. This sample has 3,000 to 3,500 distinct CDR3 sequences; roughly 80% occur once, and the top ten carry 6.5%. This CDR3 is built from 13 residues. With 1 base removed from V and 4 bases from J, the gap between germline ends came to 10 bases. Germline lookup yields CDR1 SQVTM and CDR2 ANQGSEA. The V and J genes are TRBV29-1 and TRBJ2-5; the D is unclear. The sequences come from T cells from blood (PBMCs), unsorted or a sorted subset (not recorded which), collected before or after yellow fever vaccination (not recorded which). The source is a woman under 30 who received the yellow fever vaccine. This CDR3 is CSVEASRVETQYF. CDR3 nucleotides: TGCAGCGTTGAAGCGAGTAGGGTAGAGACCCAGTACTTC.